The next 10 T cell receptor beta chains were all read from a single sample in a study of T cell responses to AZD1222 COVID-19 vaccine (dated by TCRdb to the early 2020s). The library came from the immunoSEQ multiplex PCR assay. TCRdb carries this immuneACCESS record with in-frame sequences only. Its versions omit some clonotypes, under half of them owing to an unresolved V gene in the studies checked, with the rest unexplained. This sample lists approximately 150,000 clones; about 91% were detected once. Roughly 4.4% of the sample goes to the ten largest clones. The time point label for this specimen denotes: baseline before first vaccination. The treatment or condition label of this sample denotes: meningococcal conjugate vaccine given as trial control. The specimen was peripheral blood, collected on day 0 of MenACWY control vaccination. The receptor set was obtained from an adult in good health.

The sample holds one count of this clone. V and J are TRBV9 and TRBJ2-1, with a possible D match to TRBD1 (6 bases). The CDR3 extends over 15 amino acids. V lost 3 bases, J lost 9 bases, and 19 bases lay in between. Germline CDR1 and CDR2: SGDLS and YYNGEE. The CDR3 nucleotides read TGTGCCAGCAGCGCGCGCCCTGAACAGGGAAGTGAGCAGTTCTTC. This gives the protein CASSARPEQGSEQFF. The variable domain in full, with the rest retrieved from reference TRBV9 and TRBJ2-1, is DSGVTQTPKHLITATGQRVTLRCSPRSGDLSVYWYQQSLDQGLQFLIQYYNGEERAKGNILERFSAQQFPDLHSELNLSSLELGDSALYFCASSARPEQGSEQFFGPGTRLTVL.

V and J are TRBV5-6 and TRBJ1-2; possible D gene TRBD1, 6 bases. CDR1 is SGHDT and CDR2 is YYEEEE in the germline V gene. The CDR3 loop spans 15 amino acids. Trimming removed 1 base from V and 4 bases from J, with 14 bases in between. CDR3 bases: TGTGCCAGCAGCTTGAGCGACAGGACCCCCTATGGCTACACCTTC. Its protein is CASSLSDRTPYGYTF. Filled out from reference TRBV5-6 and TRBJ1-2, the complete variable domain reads DAGVTQSPTHLIKTRGQQVTLRCSPKSGHDTVSWYQQALGQGPQFIFQYYEEEERQRGNFPDRFSGHQFPNYSSELNVNALLLGDSALYLCASSLSDRTPYGYTFGSGTRLTVV.

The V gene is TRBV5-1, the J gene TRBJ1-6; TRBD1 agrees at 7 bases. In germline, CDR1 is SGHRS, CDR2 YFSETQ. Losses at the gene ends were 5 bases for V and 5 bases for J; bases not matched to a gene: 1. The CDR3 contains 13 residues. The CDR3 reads CASRQGNNSPLHF. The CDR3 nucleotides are TGCGCCAGCAGACAGGGGAATAATTCACCCCTCCACTTT.

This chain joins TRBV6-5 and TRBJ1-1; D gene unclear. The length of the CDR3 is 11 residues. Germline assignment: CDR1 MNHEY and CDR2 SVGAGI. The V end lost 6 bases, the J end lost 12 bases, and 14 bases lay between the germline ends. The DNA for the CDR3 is TGTGCCAGCAGGGGGAACGGTTGGACTTTCTTT. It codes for CASRGNGWTFF.

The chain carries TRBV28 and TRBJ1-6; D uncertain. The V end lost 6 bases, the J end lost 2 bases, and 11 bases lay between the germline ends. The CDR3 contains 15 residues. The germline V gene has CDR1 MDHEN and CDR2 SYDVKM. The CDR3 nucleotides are TGTGCCAGCAGACCTATGTGGCCCTATAATTCACCCCTCCACTTT. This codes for CASRPMWPYNSPLHF.

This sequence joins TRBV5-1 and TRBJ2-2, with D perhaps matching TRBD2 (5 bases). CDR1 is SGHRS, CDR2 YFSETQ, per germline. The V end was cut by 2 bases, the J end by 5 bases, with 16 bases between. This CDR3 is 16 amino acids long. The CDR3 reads CASSFSPGYQTGELFF. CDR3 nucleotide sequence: TGCGCCAGCAGCTTCTCTCCGGGATACCAAACCGGGGAGCTGTTTTTT.

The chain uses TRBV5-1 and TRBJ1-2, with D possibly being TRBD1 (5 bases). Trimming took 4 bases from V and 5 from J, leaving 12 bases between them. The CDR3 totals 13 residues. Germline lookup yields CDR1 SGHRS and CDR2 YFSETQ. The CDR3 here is CASSPNGGYGYTF. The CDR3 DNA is TGCGCCAGCAGCCCCAACGGGGGGTATGGCTACACCTTC.

CDR3 nucleotides: TGTGCCAGCAGCTCCCTAGCGGGAGAGAGAAATGAGCAGTTCTTC. This encodes CASSSLAGERNEQFF. The chain couples TRBV11-3 to TRBJ2-1; TRBD2 aligns across 10 bases. With V trimmed by 4 bases and J by 7 bases, 7 bases remained unmatched. CDR3 size: 15 residues. Germline lookup yields CDR1 SGHNT and CDR2 YENEEA.

The CDR3 spells CASIPRGRGSHLYEQYF. The CDR3 region has the DNA TGTGCCAGCATTCCAAGGGGTCGCGGGTCCCACCTCTACGAGCAGTACTTC. The chain couples TRBV21-1 to TRBJ2-7. TRBV21-1 is a listed pseudogene. The CDR3 runs 17 residues.

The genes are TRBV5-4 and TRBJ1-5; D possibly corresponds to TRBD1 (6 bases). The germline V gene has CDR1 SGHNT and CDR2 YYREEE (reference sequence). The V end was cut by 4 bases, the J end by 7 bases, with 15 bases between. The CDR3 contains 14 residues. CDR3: CASSVQGGGQPQHF. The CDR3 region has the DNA TGTGCCAGCAGCGTGCAAGGGGGTGGACAGCCCCAGCATTTT.